These T cell receptor beta chains were read from a single sample in a study of T-cell reconstitution after alpha-beta-depleted transplantation in children. TCRdb used MiXCR to reprocess the PCR reads, holding one entry per CDR3 protein. The sample has about 610,000 distinct CDR3 sequences, 10% to 13% seen once. This material consisted of PBMCs from the stem cell graft donor, taken from the stem cell graft. These TCRs come from a human donor who donated a stem cell graft to a child with acute myeloid leukemia. CDR3s include the opening cysteine and the closing phenylalanine or tryptophan. D genes are given only for firm matches. Size tells how often a clone was seen (once, few, many) or the class of an expanded clone, and some rows leave it out.

v_gene,d_gene,j_gene,abundance,CDR3aa,CDR3nt
TRBV29-1,NA,TRBJ2-7,NA,CSVAATGEQYF,TGCAGCGTCGCCGCTACCGGCGAGCAGTACTTC
TRBV6-5,NA,TRBJ2-7,NA,CASSSRGRYEQYF,TGTGCCAGCAGTTCCAGGGGCCGCTACGAGCAGTACTTC
TRBV15,NA,TRBJ2-5,many,CATSVRLEGTQYF,TGTGCCACCAGCGTGCGACTAGAAGGGACCCAGTACTTC
TRBV18,NA,TRBJ1-5,few,CASSTRREQPQHF,TGTGCCAGCTCCACAAGGCGCGAACAGCCCCAGCATTTT
TRBV7-2,NA,TRBJ2-3,few,CASTVGGSSTDTQYF,TGTGCCAGCACGGTGGGCGGGTCTAGCACAGATACGCAGTATTTT
TRBV27,NA,TRBJ2-1,few,CASSLLSGVYNEQFF,TGTGCCAGCAGTTTATTAAGCGGAGTTTACAATGAGCAGTTCTTC
TRBV4-3,NA,TRBJ2-7,few,CASSQDKGWDEQYF,TGCGCCAGCAGCCAAGATAAGGGGTGGGACGAGCAGTACTTC
TRBV20-1,NA,TRBJ2-3,few,CSASLSGSTDTQYF,TGCAGTGCTAGTCTCAGCGGGAGCACAGATACGCAGTATTTT
TRBV28,TRBD2,TRBJ2-7,few,CASSSTGLAGVEQYF,TGTGCCAGCAGTTCTACGGGACTAGCGGGAGTCGAGCAGTACTTC
TRBV12-3/TRBV12-4,NA,TRBJ2-1,few,CASKEGTGGINNEQFF,TGTGCCAGCAAGGAGGGGACGGGCGGAATCAACAATGAGCAGTTCTTC
TRBV25-1,NA,TRBJ1-1,NA,CASRTLGDTEAFF,TGTGCCAGCAGAACCCTGGGGGACACTGAAGCTTTCTTT
TRBV4-3,TRBD2,TRBJ2-7,NA,CASSQEGTSGLYEQYF,TGCGCCAGCAGCCAGGAAGGAACTAGCGGACTCTACGAGCAGTACTTC
TRBV3-1,TRBD2,TRBJ2-7,NA,CASSLSGLADSYEQYF,TGTGCCAGCAGCCTCTCGGGACTAGCGGACTCCTACGAGCAGTACTTC
TRBV20-1,TRBD1,TRBJ1-2,few,CSAWTGRGYGYTF,TGCAGTGCGTGGACAGGGAGGGGCTATGGCTACACCTTC
TRBV6-1,TRBD1,TRBJ2-7,NA,CASSEGGQGRYEQYF,TGTGCCAGCAGTGAAGGGGGACAGGGGCGGTACGAGCAGTACTTC
TRBV28,NA,TRBJ2-1,many,CASSYARGNEQFF,TGTGCCAGCAGCTATGCCAGGGGTAATGAGCAGTTCTTC
TRBV5-1,NA,TRBJ1-1,many,CASSFNSGAGNRNTEAFF,TGCGCCAGCAGCTTTAATAGTGGGGCGGGAAACCGGAACACTGAAGCTTTCTTT
TRBV5-1,NA,TRBJ1-2,few,CASSWGGVDGYTF,TGCGCCAGCAGTTGGGGGGGCGTTGATGGCTACACCTTC
TRBV25-1,NA,TRBJ2-1,many,CASRAKEGKSYNEQFF,TGTGCCAGCAGGGCAAAAGAAGGGAAGTCCTACAATGAGCAGTTCTTC
TRBV7-2,TRBD2,TRBJ2-1,NA,CASSSQGLAGNEQFF,TGTGCCAGCAGCTCTCAAGGACTAGCGGGGAATGAGCAGTTCTTC
TRBV3-1,NA,TRBJ2-1,few,CASSPLALTDEQFF,TGTGCCAGCAGCCCTCTAGCGTTGACGGATGAGCAGTTCTTC
TRBV29-1,TRBD2,TRBJ2-5,NA,CSVAPSGGETQYF,TGCAGCGTGGCCCCGAGCGGGGGAGAGACCCAGTACTTC
TRBV29-1,NA,TRBJ2-3,many,CSVVVTWSTDTQYF,TGCAGCGTTGTCGTCACTTGGAGCACAGATACGCAGTATTTT